The source of this T cell receptor beta chain is a study of monozygotic twins with cystic fibrosis. V was clipped by 0 bases and J by 4 bases, with 21 bases between them. The CDR3 spans 18 residues. The V gene's germline CDR1 is LGHNA and CDR2 YNFKEQ. Measured with immunoSEQ multiplex PCR; TCRdb has only the in-frame clones, and not every one. The sample lists roughly 28,000 clones, around 81% occurring once. Sequenced sample: blood. The receptor's source is a girl aged 2 to 9 with cystic fibrosis. The rearrangement joins TRBV4-2 to TRBJ1-2; D remains ambiguous. CDR3 residues: CASSQDPVDMILVYGYTF. The DNA for the CDR3 is TGTGCCAGCAGCCAAGATCCGGTAGACATGATACTCGTCTATGGCTACACCTTC.